This T cell receptor beta chain came from a study of OX40 agonist ivuxolimab in advanced cancers. Turning to the study itself: Patients were treated with ivuxolimab, an agonistic anti-OX40 (CD134) antibody. Every patient in dose escalation had hepatocellular carcinoma, melanoma, renal cell or head and neck cancer. Overall study results and limits: Relatively little clonal expansion, among the lowest observed, appeared in partial responders at 0.1-3.0 mg/kg.

In this sample, this clone turned up a few times. Its antigen is undetermined. The data were produced by immunoSEQ multiplex PCR, yet TCRdb's version contains in-frame clones alone and is incomplete. The top ten clones hold 0.4% to 0.6% of a sample with about 110,000 clones, just over 90% of them seen once. Per germline, CDR1 MDHEN and CDR2 SYDVKM. The CDR3 totals 15 residues. The ends were cut back, 1 base at V and 3 bases at J, with 10 bases in the middle. The material sequenced was CD4+ or CD8+ T cells sorted from blood, taken in a trial of the OX40 agonist ivuxolimab. This rearrangement joins TRBV28 to TRBJ1-5; possibly TRBD1 for D (5 bases). This receptor was obtained from an adult with an advanced solid tumor such as melanoma, head and neck, liver or kidney cancer. In DNA, the CDR3 is TGTGCCAGCAGTTTATTAGGGGTAAACAATCAGCCCCAGCATTTT. Its translation: CASSLLGVNNQPQHF.